Below, 19 T cell receptor beta chains from the same sample are listed, as sequenced in a study of beta chain features in type 1 diabetes (dated by TCRdb to the late 2010s). Receptor libraries were prepared by the immunoSEQ multiplex PCR assay. The High Capacity cDNA Reverse Transcription Kit was used to reverse transcribe all of the isolated RNA, meaning that expressed TCRB transcripts were what got sequenced. This is the immuneACCESS table as TCRdb keeps it, with only in-frame sequences that have V and J called. A part of the clones is gone; compared with another copy, unresolved V genes explain less than half, and the rest is unexplained. Within this sample are under 200,000 clones, with approximately 8.1% of them counted one time only. Around 0.65% of the sample is taken by the ten largest. Sequencing input: central memory CD4+ T cells from blood. All receptors come from a man aged 18 to 30 in good health.

This clone showed up many times. This rearrangement joins TRBV28 to TRBJ2-7; D might be TRBD1 (6 bases). The CDR3 spans 11 residues. Trimming removed 8 bases from V and 3 bases from J, with 8 bases in between. Germline loops: CDR1 MDHEN, CDR2 SYDVKM. The CDR3: CASGTLYEQYF. CDR3 DNA: TGTGCCAGCGGGACACTCTACGAGCAGTACTTC.

The CDR3 nucleotides read TGTGCCAGCAGACTCCAAAGCGGCTACACCTTC. It translates to CASRLQSGYTF. This sequence joins TRBV28 and TRBJ1-2; the D is unclear. Germline V gene data show CDR1 as MDHEN and CDR2 as SYDVKM. Trimming pared 6 bases from V and 8 bases from J, leaving 10 bases between. CDR3 length equals 11 residues.

In this sample, this clone turned up a few times. The chain links TRBV14 to TRBJ2-5; TRBD1 matches 7 bases. After removal of 4 bases from V and 0 bases from J, the junction contained 5 bases not matched to a gene. Germline loops: CDR1 SGHDN, CDR2 FVKESK. This CDR3 region has 15 residues. The CDR3 is CASSRSGGYQETQYF. The CDR3 DNA follows: TGTGCCAGCAGCCGCTCAGGGGGATACCAAGAGACCCAGTACTTC.

This clone appeared a few times. This chain uses TRBV30 with TRBJ1-3; D possibly corresponds to TRBD1 (5 bases). Looked up from germline, CDR1 is GTSNPN and CDR2 is SVGIG (reference sequence). Trimming stripped 1 base from V and 0 bases from J, with 10 bases between. The CDR3 loop spans 15 amino acids. The CDR3 region is CAWSEGIRSGNTIYF. The DNA of the CDR3 is TGTGCCTGGAGTGAGGGGATTCGCTCTGGAAACACCATATATTTT.

In this sample, this clone turned up a few times. The CDR3 reads CASSLRGQGAIDTQYF. CDR3 DNA sequence: TGTGCCAGCAGCTTGAGGGGACAGGGGGCGATAGATACGCAGTATTTT. V gene TRBV5-4 combines with J gene TRBJ2-3; 12 bases line up with TRBD1. The J segment lost 5 bases and the V segment lost 1 base, leaving 5 bases of the junction unmatched. Germline CDR1 SGHNT, CDR2 YYREEE (reference sequence). This CDR3 has 16 residues.

This clone was counted a few times. This chain uses TRBV4-3 with TRBJ1-1; 8 bases are a match to TRBD1. J lost 6 bases, V lost 2 bases, and 8 bases had no gene match. The CDR3 consists of 15 residues. Germline values: CDR1 LGHNA, CDR2 YSLEER. The CDR3 DNA reads as TGCGCCAGCAGCCAATCTGGACAGGGTGGCTCTGAAGCTTTCTTT. Its protein is CASSQSGQGGSEAFF.

The V gene is TRBV5-4, the J gene TRBJ2-3, with D possibly matching TRBD2 (6 bases). This CDR3 region has 14 residues. Trimming cost V 0 bases and J 1 base, with 6 bases left between them. CDR1 and CDR2 (germline): SGHNT, YYREEE (reference sequence). CDR3 region: CASSLERGTDTQYF. For the CDR3, the DNA is TGTGCCAGCAGCTTGGAGCGGGGCACAGATACGCAGTATTTT.

The J gene is TRBJ2-1, the V gene TRBV15; 11 positions agree with TRBD2. Per the germline V gene, CDR1 is LNHNV and CDR2 is YYDKDF (reference sequence). The CDR3 contains 17 residues. The V and J ends lost 1 base and 7 bases, in that order; junction bases with no gene match: 9. CDR3 DNA: TGTGCCACCAGCAGAGGAGCGATAGCGGGGGGGTGGAATGAGCAGTTCTTC. Translated, it gives CATSRGAIAGGWNEQFF.

The chain combines TRBV30 with TRBJ2-5; TRBD2 agrees at 13 bases. Germline values: CDR1 GTSNPN, CDR2 SVGIG (reference sequence). The V segment lost 2 bases and the J segment 7 bases; nucleotides outside the gene matches: 4. The CDR3 loop spans 14 amino acids. The CDR3 DNA is TGTGCCTGGAGTCCCACTAGCGGGAGGGGGACCCAGTACTTC. Its translation is CAWSPTSGRGTQYF.

The rearrangement uses TRBV7-9 and TRBJ2-1, with TRBD2 matching 7 bases. The CDR3 runs to 16 residues. Germline lookup yields CDR1 SEHNR and CDR2 FQNEAQ (reference sequence). The V and J ends lost 1 base and 1 base, in that order; junction bases with no gene match: 4. The CDR3 nucleotides are TGTGCCAGCAGCTTAGGCGGCGGGGGTTCCTACAATGAGCAGTTCTTC. This sequence encodes CASSLGGGGSYNEQFF.

This chain links TRBV5-4 with TRBJ2-3, with D unclear. CDR1 is SGHNT and CDR2 is YYREEE in the germline V gene (reference sequence). The ends were cut back, 3 bases at V and 8 bases at J, with 19 bases in the middle. The CDR3 runs to 15 residues. CDR3 coding DNA: TGTGCCAGCAGCTCTGACACCTCCCGGTTTGGTACGCAGTATTTT. As protein: CASSSDTSRFGTQYF.

This clone has just a few counts. J is TRBJ2-7 and V is TRBV5-4; TRBD1 matches at 10 bases. The germline gives CDR1 SGHNT, CDR2 YYREEE (reference sequence). After removal of 2 bases from V and 7 bases from J, the junction contained 9 bases not matched to a gene. This CDR3 region has 15 residues. Written as DNA, the CDR3 is TGTGCCAGCAGCTTAGCCCCGGGACAGGGGAAAGAGCAGTACTTC. This sequence encodes CASSLAPGQGKEQYF.

This chain connects TRBV25-1 to TRBJ1-1, with D hard to call. The germline V and J ends were trimmed by 5 bases and 4 bases, with 17 bases remaining between them. The V gene's germline CDR1 is MGHDK and CDR2 SYGVNS. The CDR3 is 15 residues long. CDR3: CASSPPTLSFTEAFF. The CDR3 nucleotides are TGTGCCAGCAGTCCTCCGACATTAAGTTTCACTGAAGCTTTCTTT.

The chain carries TRBV19 and TRBJ2-7, with D possibly TRBD2 on 7 matching bases. Trimming took 5 bases from V and 2 from J, leaving 13 bases between them. This CDR3 has 14 residues. Germline values: CDR1 LNHDA, CDR2 SQIVND (reference sequence). CDR3 nucleotides: TGTGCCAGTAGTTCGGGGGGCAACCCCTACGAGCAGTACTTC. Translation: CASSSGGNPYEQYF.

This clone has at least ten counts. This chain connects TRBV18 to TRBJ2-5; 8 nucleotides align to TRBD1. Germline lookup yields CDR1 KGHSH and CDR2 LQKENI. The CDR3 has 14 amino acids. V trimming: 4 bases; J trimming: 2 bases; junction bases outside the gene matches: 3. For the CDR3, the DNA is TGTGCCAGCTCACTGCACAGGGGGCAAGAGACCCAGTACTTC. Translating gives CASSLHRGQETQYF.

The V call is TRBV30, the J call TRBJ2-2, with D tentatively TRBD2 (6 bases). CDR1 GTSNPN and CDR2 SVGIG come from the germline V gene (reference sequence). The CDR3 length is 14 residues. V lost 7 bases and J lost 0, with 12 bases in between. The CDR3 DNA reads TGTGCCTCGACTAGGGCAGCGAACACCGGGGAGCTGTTTTTT. This encodes CASTRAANTGELFF. The entire variable domain, with the rest obtained from reference TRBV30 and TRBJ2-2, is as follows: SQTIHQWPATLVQPVGSPLSLECTVEGTSNPNLYWYRQAAGRGLQLLFYSVGIGQISSEVPQNLSASRPQDRQFILSSKKLLLSDSGFYLCASTRAANTGELFFGEGSRLTVL.

This clone appeared a few times. The chain carries TRBV9 and TRBJ1-1; TRBD1 might be the D (6 bases). The CDR3 has 14 residues. Trimming pared 4 bases from V and 1 base from J, leaving 11 bases between. Per germline, CDR1 SGDLS and CDR2 YYNGEE. DNA for the CDR3: TGTGCCAGCAGCCCCCAGACAGGGAACACTGAAGCTTTCTTT. Protein sequence: CASSPQTGNTEAFF. Full variable domain (rest looked up from reference TRBV9 and TRBJ1-1): DSGVTQTPKHLITATGQRVTLRCSPRSGDLSVYWYQQSLDQGLQFLIQYYNGEERAKGNILERFSAQQFPDLHSELNLSSLELGDSALYFCASSPQTGNTEAFFGQGTRLTVV.

This clone has more than one count but fewer than ten. V gene TRBV7-2 combines with J gene TRBJ2-2; weak D call: TRBD2 (5 bases). The germline V gene has CDR1 SGHTA and CDR2 FQGNSA. The V and J ends lost 4 bases and 1 base respectively, with 10 bases between them. This CDR3 contains 15 residues. The CDR3 DNA is TGTGCCAGCAGCTACCTTACTAGGAACACCGGGGAGCTGTTTTTT. Protein product: CASSYLTRNTGELFF.

This clone showed up many times. V and J are TRBV7-3 and TRBJ2-1, with TRBD1 matching over 7 bases. Germline trimming cut 5 bases from V and 10 bases from J; bases unmatched to any gene: 5. The CDR3 has 12 residues. Per germline, CDR1 SGHTA and CDR2 FQGTGA. The CDR3 reads CASSRPGGEQFF. The CDR3 DNA reads as TGTGCCAGCAGCCGCCCAGGGGGAGAGCAGTTCTTC.